This TCR beta chain stems from a study of CD8+ T cells in alopecia areata. The table lists this clone with a count of one. CDR1 and CDR2 (germline): KGHSH, LQKENI. CDR3 length equals 14 residues. The V segment lost 3 bases and the J segment 5 bases; nucleotides outside the gene matches: 2. cDNA reverse transcribed from extracted RNA served as the sequencing template. Profiled with immunoSEQ multiplex PCR; TCRdb holds only in-frame clones, not every one. The sample contains around 140,000 clones, about 87% of which appear only once. Lesional scalp tissue (obtained by punch biopsy) and peripheral blood were collected from alopecia areata patients.

Sequencing used CD8+ T cells sorted from blood, obtained at week 0. The chain links TRBV18 to TRBJ2-1, with 9 bases lining up with TRBD2. The receptor comes from a human donor with alopecia areata. In nucleotides, the CDR3 is TGTGCCAGCTCACCGACTAGCGGTAACAATGAGCAGTTCTTC. This gives the protein CASSPTSGNNEQFF.